Shown below are 8 T cell receptor beta chains from a single sample sequenced in a study of blood T cell repertoires in COVID-19. Here immunoSEQ multiplex PCR was the method, and the copy in TCRdb shows in-frame clones only, minus some. The sample has over 150,000 clones, 84% seen once. The sample was peripheral blood. These receptors were obtained from a man aged 18 to 30 with active or convalescent COVID-19.

The chain links TRBV3-1 (or the pseudogene TRBV3-2) to TRBJ1-4, with 10 positions matching TRBD1. The germline V gene encodes CDR1 LGHDT and CDR2 YNNKEL (reference sequence). V lost 1 base, J lost 8 bases, and 4 bases stayed unmatched. The CDR3 covers 15 residues. CDR3 DNA: TGTGCCAGCAGCCAAGGACAGGGGGCGCGAGAAAAACTGTTTTTT. Its translation is CASSQGQGAREKLFF.

V gene TRBV7-2 combines with J gene TRBJ1-2; possibly TRBD1 for D (5 bases). CDR3 size: 14 residues. Germline values: CDR1 SGHTA, CDR2 FQGNSA. V was cut by 5 bases and J by 0 bases, with 10 bases left in between. In DNA form, the CDR3 reads TGTGCCAGCAGCCCCCTAGGGGCTAACTATGGCTACACCTTC. Translating gives CASSPLGANYGYTF.

A few counts support this clone. The rearrangement joins TRBV5-4 to TRBJ1-2; 8 bases fit TRBD1. J lost 10 bases, V lost 4 bases, and 21 bases had no gene match. The CDR3 sequence is 17 residues long. CDR1 and CDR2 (germline): SGHNT, YYREEE (reference sequence). CDR3 sequence (DNA): TGTGCCAGCAGCCTATGGACAGGGTCGCTCCTTCATCTTGCCTACACCTTC. Protein sequence: CASSLWTGSLLHLAYTF.

V usage is TRBV11-3 and J usage is TRBJ2-3; TRBD1 might be the D (5 bases). The CDR3 is 14 amino acids. From germline, CDR1 is SGHNT and CDR2 YENEEA. Trimming shortened V by 3 bases and J by 5 bases, and 12 bases separated the two germline ends. Here the CDR3 reads CASSLSRGVDTQYF. The DNA for the CDR3 is TGTGCCAGCAGCTTGTCTAGGGGTGTAGATACGCAGTATTTT.

The chain couples TRBV24-1 to TRBJ2-3; D possibly corresponds to TRBD1 (5 bases). Trimming pared 0 bases from V and 5 bases from J, leaving 11 bases between. CDR1 is KGHDR, CDR2 SFDVKD, per germline. This CDR3 has 15 amino acids. In nucleotides, the CDR3 is TGTGCCACCAGTGATTTGGGACAAGGGCAAGATACGCAGTATTTT. It specifies CATSDLGQGQDTQYF.

This chain's CDR3 is CASSAKPLAGATDTQYF. CDR3 sequence (DNA): TGTGCCAGCAGCGCTAAGCCCTTAGCGGGAGCTACAGATACGCAGTATTTT. This rearrangement joins TRBV7-2 to TRBJ2-3; 9 bases align to TRBD2. The germline gives CDR1 SGHTA, CDR2 FQGNSA. The CDR3 totals 17 residues. V gave up 5 bases and J gave up 3 bases; unmatched junction bases: 12.

The chain is built from TRBV28 and TRBJ2-7, with D unresolved. The CDR3 length is 13 residues. The germline gives CDR1 MDHEN, CDR2 SYDVKM. Trimming pared 5 bases from V and 3 bases from J, leaving 11 bases between. CDR3 in amino acids: CASSPRLSYEQYF. As DNA, the CDR3 is TGTGCCAGCAGTCCCCGATTGAGCTACGAGCAGTACTTC.

The V gene is TRBV25-1, the J gene TRBJ1-4, with D possibly matching TRBD1 (6 bases). The CDR3 length is 14 residues. V lost 1 base, J lost 10 bases, and 13 bases lay in between. Germline CDR1 MGHDK, CDR2 SYGVNS. CDR3 bases: TGTGCCAGCAGTGAATTACAGGGTGGTGGAAAACTGTTTTTT. It yields the protein CASSELQGGGKLFF.